What follows describes a single TCR beta chain. It has no known antigen specificity. Nothing much larger sits one base from this clone, and base qualities are not available. V and J are truncated by 4 bases and 10 bases respectively, leaving an intervening sequence of 11 bases. Counted from cysteine to phenylalanine, this CDR3 has 13 amino acids. Solely the CDR3 DNA is kept, with 39 bases framed from the first base. CDR1 SGHAT and CDR2 FQDESV are derived from the germline V gene (reference sequence). Enrolling through a virtual design, the prospective study's participants ranged in age from roughly 18 to 90 years and lived across some 23 United States geographic areas. In the prospective study, cohorts were assigned on the basis of participant-reported clinical history obtained from a screening survey and a study questionnaire. ImmuneRACE Cohort 3 recovered participants were defined by two consecutive negative NP/OP PCR tests, healthcare professional clearance, or symptom resolution. Mobile phlebotomists in the prospective study collected whole blood, serum and a nasopharyngeal or oropharyngeal swab from every participant. Over a roughly 2-month period, participants in the prospective study had the option of providing additional blood draws and questionnaires. Before DNA extraction, prospective study blood samples were shipped either frozen or at room temperature.

These data are taken from a study of blood T cell repertoires in COVID-19 (TCRdb year 2020). About the investigation overall: Collaborator samples came from the United States, Italy and Spain and covered acute and convalescent phases of COVID-19. HLA class I and class II types, where available, came from metadata supplied by the sample provider rather than from assay-based typing. Deeply sampled blood TCRbeta repertoires from subjects exposed to, actively infected with, or recovered from COVID-19 were included in the dataset. The material from the prospective study consisted of cDNA or gDNA derived from T cells, B-cell-depleted T cells, or PBMCs. Nearly every sample came with metadata listing a de-identified subject ID, COVID-19 status, age in years and sex. The repertoires were released in a freely available public database meant as a resource for research on the immune response to SARS-CoV-2. The samples were drawn from the first 160 participants of the ongoing ImmuneRACE study and from 1,254 subjects provided by 6 global collaborators. On the study overall, not on this receptor specifically: The amount of clinical and demographic metadata varied by source and participant and was provided uncurated.

The immunoSEQ Assay, a bias-controlled multiplex PCR, was used to amplify TCRbeta CDR3 regions from genomic DNA. As for the original processing: The number of nucleated cells in each sample was estimated by amplification of reference gene primers within the assay. To quantify the absolute abundance of each unique TCRbeta CDR3 rearrangement, sequence reads were collapsed and filtered. For each sample, productive Simpson clonality was calculated by taking the square root of Simpson's diversity index across productive rearrangements. TCRdb holds this immuneACCESS table with in-frame rearrangements only. Some clones are missing; in checked studies, unresolved V genes explain under half, and the rest has no known cause. Clone size and V and J calls were adopted from that table, with D and trimming inferred from the DNA. The sample table shows more than 250,000 clones, and nearly 90% are seen once. Approximately 6% of the sample is in the top ten clones.

The sequence derives from a woman younger than 45 who had recovered from COVID-19. The rearrangement combines TRBV11-1 with TRBJ1-6; no D gene is confidently identified. The sequencing input was PBMCs or T cells enriched from blood (not recorded which). The CDR3 sequence is CASSSQTRSPLHF. DNA sequence: TGTGCCAGCAGCTCGCAGACACGATCACCCCTCCACTTT.